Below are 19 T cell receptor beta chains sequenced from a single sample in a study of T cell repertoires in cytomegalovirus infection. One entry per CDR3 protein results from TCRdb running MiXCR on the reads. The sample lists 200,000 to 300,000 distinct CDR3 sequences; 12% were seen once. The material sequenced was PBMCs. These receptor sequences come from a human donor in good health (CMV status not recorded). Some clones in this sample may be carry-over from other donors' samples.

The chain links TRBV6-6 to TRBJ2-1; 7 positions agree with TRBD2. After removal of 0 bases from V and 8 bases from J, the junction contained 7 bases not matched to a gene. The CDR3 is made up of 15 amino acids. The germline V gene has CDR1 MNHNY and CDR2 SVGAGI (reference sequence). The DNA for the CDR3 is TGTGCCAGCAGTTACTCAGTGGGAGGGATCGATGAGCAGTTCTTC. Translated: CASSYSVGGIDEQFF.

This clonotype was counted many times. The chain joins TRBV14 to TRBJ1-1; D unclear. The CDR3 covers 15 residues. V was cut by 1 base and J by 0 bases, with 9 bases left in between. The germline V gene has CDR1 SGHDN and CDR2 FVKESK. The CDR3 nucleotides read TGTGCCAGCAGCCAAGTTAGGGAAGTGAACACTGAAGCTTTCTTT. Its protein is CASSQVREVNTEAFF.

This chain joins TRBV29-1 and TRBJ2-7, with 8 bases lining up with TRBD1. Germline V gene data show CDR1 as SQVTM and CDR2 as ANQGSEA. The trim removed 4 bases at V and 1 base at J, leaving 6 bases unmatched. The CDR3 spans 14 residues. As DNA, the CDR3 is TGCAGCGTTGCCTCTGACAGGGGTTCCTACGAGCAGTACTTC. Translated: CSVASDRGSYEQYF.

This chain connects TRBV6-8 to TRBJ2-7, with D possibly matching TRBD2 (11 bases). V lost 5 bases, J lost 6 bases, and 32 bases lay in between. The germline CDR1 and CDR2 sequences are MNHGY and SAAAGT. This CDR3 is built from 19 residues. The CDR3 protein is CASSPRDRGPTSGTGEQYF. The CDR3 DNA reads TGTGCCAGCAGTCCACGGGACAGGGGCCCGACTAGCGGGACGGGCGAGCAGTACTTC.

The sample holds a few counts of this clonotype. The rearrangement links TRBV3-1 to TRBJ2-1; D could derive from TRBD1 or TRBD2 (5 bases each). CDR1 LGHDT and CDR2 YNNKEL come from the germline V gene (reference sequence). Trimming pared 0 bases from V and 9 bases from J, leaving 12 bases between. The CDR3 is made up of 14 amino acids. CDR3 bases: TGTGCCAGCAGCCAAGATCGGGGAACAGGTGAGCAGTTCTTC. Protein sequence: CASSQDRGTGEQFF.

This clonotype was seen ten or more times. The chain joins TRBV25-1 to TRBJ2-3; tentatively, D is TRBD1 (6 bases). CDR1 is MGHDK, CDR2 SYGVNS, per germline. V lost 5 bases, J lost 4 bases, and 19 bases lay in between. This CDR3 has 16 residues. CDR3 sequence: CASSSYSGDIADTQYF. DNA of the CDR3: TGTGCCAGCAGTTCCTATTCAGGGGATATCGCAGATACGCAGTATTTT. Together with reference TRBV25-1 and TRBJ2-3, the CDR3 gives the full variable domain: EADIYQTPRYLVIGTGKKITLECSQTMGHDKMYWYQQDPGMELHLIHYSYGVNSTEKGDLSSESTVSRIRTEHFPLTLESARPSHTSQYLCASSSYSGDIADTQYFGPGTRLTVL.

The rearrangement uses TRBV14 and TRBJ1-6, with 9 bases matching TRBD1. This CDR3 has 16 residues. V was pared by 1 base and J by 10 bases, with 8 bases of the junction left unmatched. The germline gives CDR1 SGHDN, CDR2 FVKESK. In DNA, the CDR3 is TGTGCCAGCAGCCAAGTCTCCGGGACAGGGAGCTCACCCCTCCACTTT. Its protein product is CASSQVSGTGSSPLHF.

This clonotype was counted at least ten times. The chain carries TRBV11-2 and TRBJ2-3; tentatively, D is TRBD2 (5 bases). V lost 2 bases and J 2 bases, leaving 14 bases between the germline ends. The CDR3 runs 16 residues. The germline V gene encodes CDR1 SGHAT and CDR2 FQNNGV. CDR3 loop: CASSLSRGTFTDTQYF. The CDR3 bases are TGTGCCAGCAGCTTATCCCGGGGTACCTTCACAGATACGCAGTATTTT.

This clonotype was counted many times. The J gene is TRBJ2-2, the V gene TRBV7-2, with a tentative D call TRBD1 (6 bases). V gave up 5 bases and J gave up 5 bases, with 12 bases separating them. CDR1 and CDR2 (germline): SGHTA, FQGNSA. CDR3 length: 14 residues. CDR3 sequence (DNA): TGTGCCAGCAGCGCCCTGGGGACAACCGGGGAGCTGTTTTTT. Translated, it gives CASSALGTTGELFF.

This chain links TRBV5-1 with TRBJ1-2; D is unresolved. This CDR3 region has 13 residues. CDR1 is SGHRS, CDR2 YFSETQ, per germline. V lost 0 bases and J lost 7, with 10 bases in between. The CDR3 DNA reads TGCGCCAGCAGCTTGGCCGGGGATACTGGCTACACCTTC. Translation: CASSLAGDTGYTF. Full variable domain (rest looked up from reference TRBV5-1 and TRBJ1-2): KAGVTQTPRYLIKTRGQQVTLSCSPISGHRSVSWYQQTPGQGLQFLFEYFSETQRNKGNFPGRFSGRQFSNSRSEMNVSTLELGDSALYLCASSLAGDTGYTFGSGTRLTVV.

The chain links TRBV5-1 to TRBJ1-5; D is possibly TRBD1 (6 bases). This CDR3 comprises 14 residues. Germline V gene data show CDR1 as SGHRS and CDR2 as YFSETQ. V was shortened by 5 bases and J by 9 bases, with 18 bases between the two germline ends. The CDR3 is CASRTAAGDGPQHF. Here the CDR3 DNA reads TGCGCCAGCAGAACAGCGGCAGGGGACGGGCCCCAGCATTTT.

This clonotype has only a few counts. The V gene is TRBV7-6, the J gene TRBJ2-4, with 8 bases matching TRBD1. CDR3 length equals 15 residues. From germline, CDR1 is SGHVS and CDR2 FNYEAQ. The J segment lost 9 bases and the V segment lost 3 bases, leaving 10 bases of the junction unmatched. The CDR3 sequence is CASSLMSRGHSIQYF. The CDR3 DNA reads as TGTGCCAGCAGCTTGATGTCCAGGGGGCATTCCATTCAGTACTTC.

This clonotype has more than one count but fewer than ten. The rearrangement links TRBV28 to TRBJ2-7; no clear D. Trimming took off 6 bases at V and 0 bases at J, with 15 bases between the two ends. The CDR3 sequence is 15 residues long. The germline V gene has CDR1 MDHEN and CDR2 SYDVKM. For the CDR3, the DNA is TGTGCCAGCAGCCTGCCCCCGACTGGCTCCTACGAGCAGTACTTC. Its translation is CASSLPPTGSYEQYF.

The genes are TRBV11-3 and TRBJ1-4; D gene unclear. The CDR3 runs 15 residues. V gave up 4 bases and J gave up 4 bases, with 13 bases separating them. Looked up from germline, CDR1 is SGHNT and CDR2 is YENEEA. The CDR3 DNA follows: TGTGCCAGCAGCTCGAATGGCAGGAGTAATGAAAAACTGTTTTTT. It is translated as CASSSNGRSNEKLFF.

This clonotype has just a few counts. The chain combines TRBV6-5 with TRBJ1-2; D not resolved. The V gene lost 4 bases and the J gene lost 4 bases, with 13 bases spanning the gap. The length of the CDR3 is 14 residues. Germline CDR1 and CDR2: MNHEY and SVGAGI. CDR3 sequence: CASSSPGRSYGYTF. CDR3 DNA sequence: TGTGCCAGCAGTTCTCCCGGACGGAGCTATGGCTACACCTTC.

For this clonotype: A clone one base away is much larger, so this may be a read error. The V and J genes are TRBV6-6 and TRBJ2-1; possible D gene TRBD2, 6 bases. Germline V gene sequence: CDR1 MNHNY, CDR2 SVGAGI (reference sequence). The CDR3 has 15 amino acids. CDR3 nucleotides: TGTGCCAGCAGTTCTTACGGGAGTAAAATTGATGAGCAGTGCTTC. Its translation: CASSSYGSKIDEQCF.

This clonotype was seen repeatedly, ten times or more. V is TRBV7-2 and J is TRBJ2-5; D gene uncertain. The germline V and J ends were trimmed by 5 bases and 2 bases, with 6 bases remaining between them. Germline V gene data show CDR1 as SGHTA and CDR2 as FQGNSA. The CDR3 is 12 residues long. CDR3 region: CASSEQQETQYF. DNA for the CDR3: TGTGCCAGCAGCGAACAGCAAGAGACCCAGTACTTC.

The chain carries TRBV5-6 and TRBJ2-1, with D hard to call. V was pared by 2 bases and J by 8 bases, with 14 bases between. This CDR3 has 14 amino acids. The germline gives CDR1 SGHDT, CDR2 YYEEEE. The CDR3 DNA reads TGTGCCAGCAGCTTATTAGTTGGGGTCGATGAGCAGTTCTTC. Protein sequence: CASSLLVGVDEQFF.

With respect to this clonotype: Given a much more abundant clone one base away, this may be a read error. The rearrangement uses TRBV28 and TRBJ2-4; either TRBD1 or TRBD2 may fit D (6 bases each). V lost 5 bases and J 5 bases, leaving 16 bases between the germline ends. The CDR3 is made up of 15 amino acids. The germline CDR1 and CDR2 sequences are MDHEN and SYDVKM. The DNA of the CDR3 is TGTGCCAGCAGTCCCCCGGGGGCGACCGAAAACATTCAGTACTTC. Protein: CASSPPGATENIQYF. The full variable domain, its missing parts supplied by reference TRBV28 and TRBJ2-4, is DVKVTQSSRYLVKRTGEKVFLECVQDMDHENMFWYRQDPGLGLRLIYFSYDVKMKEKGDIPEGYSVSREKKERFSLILESASTNQTSMYLCASSPPGATENIQYFGAGTRLSVL.